Listed below are T cell receptor beta chains from one sample, sequenced in a study of blood T cell repertoires in COVID-19. The assay was immunoSEQ multiplex PCR, and TCRdb's table has in-frame clones only and misses some. The sample includes hundreds of thousands of clones, 65% to 85% of them seen just once. The sequenced sample was PBMCs or T cells enriched from blood (not recorded which). The receptors come from a woman between 40 and 55 years old with acute COVID-19. Each CDR3 is given with its conserved first and last residue. Each record gives: J gene, V gene, clone size, D gene, CDR3 DNA, CDR3 protein. A D gene is named only where the DNA matches it firmly. Size is omitted from some rows. Given values are once, few, many or a class for expanded clones.

TRBJ1-1 TRBV7-3 NA NA TGTGCCAGCAGCAATCCGGGACAACGGAACACTGAAGCTTTCTTT CASSNPGQRNTEAFF
TRBJ2-7 TRBV9 NA TRBD1 TGTGCCAGCAGCGTAGAGGGACAGGGGGCCGAGCAGTACTTC CASSVEGQGAEQYF
TRBJ2-1 TRBV28 NA TRBD1 TGTGCCAGCAGTTTATCGGCAGGGGGCTCCTACAATGAGCAGTTCTTC CASSLSAGGSYNEQFF
TRBJ2-1 TRBV29-1 NA TRBD2 TGCAGCGTTGAATTATCGTCTAGCGGGAGGGCCGGAGGTGAGCAGTTCTTC CSVELSSSGRAGGEQFF
TRBJ2-7 TRBV12-3/TRBV12-4 NA TRBD1 TGTGCCAGCAGTTCAGGGGGCATGGGCGAGCAGTACTTC CASSSGGMGEQYF
TRBJ2-3 TRBV29-1 NA NA TGCAGCGTCCACGGGGCAGATACGCAGTATTTT CSVHGADTQYF
TRBJ1-5 TRBV19 NA NA TGTGCCAGTAGACTTCAGGGGTTCCTGCAAAATCAGCCCCAGCATTTT CASRLQGFLQNQPQHF
TRBJ2-7 TRBV9 NA TRBD1 TGTGCCAGCAGCGCCGGGACAGGGAACTACGAGCAGTACTTC CASSAGTGNYEQYF
TRBJ1-2 TRBV6-4 NA TRBD1 TGTGCCAGCAGTGCGGACAGGGGCGGAGGCTACACCTTC CASSADRGGGYTF
TRBJ1-1 TRBV5-1 NA NA TGCGCCAGCAGCTTGGGCGAACACACTGAAGCTTTCTTT CASSLGEHTEAFF
TRBJ2-3 TRBV5-1 NA TRBD1 TGCGCCAGCAGCTGGGACAGTCGCACAGATACGCAGTATTTT CASSWDSRTDTQYF
TRBJ2-7 TRBV5-1 NA TRBD1 TGCGCCAGCAGCTGGGCCCCGGGACAGGCCAACTACGAGCAGTACTTC CASSWAPGQANYEQYF
TRBJ1-2 TRBV7-9 NA TRBD1 TGTGCCAGCAGCTACAGGGGGCCAGGAGGCTACACCTTC CASSYRGPGGYTF
TRBJ2-3 TRBV19 NA NA TGTGCCAGTAGCCAACTAGTCGGGTCTAGCACAGATACGCAGTATTTT CASSQLVGSSTDTQYF
TRBJ2-1 TRBV9 once NA TGTGCCAGCAGCGTAGCGGGCTGGGGCGGGGTGGGGAATGAGCAGTTCTTC CASSVAGWGGVGNEQFF
TRBJ2-2 TRBV3-1/TRBV3-2 NA NA TGTGCCAGCAGCCCTCGAGGGCGGGACTCGGGGGAGCTGTTTTTT CASSPRGRDSGELFF
TRBJ2-7 TRBV6-5 NA TRBD1 TGTGCCAGCATTCGACAGGGCTCCTACGAGCAGTACTTC CASIRQGSYEQYF
TRBJ2-2 TRBV27 once NA TGTGCCAGCAGTTTCGGGGGGCAAGGGGCCGGGGAGCTGTTTTTT CASSFGGQGAGELFF
TRBJ2-3 TRBV5-1 few NA TGCGCCAGCAGCTCAGGACAGAACCCTAGCACAGATACGCAGTATTTT CASSSGQNPSTDTQYF
TRBJ1-2 TRBV6-1 NA NA TGTGCCAGCAGTGAAGATTGGCAGGTCTATGGCTACACCTTC CASSEDWQVYGYTF
TRBJ2-3 TRBV7-2 once NA TGTGCCAGCAGCTCCGCTGTGGGAGGAGATACGCAGTATTTT CASSSAVGGDTQYF
TRBJ1-4 TRBV5-4 NA TRBD1 TGTGCCAGCAGCGAAAGGGGGCCAGCTAATGAAAAACTGTTTTTT CASSERGPANEKLFF
TRBJ1-1 TRBV7-6 NA NA TGTGCCAGCACGGACATCTTGAACACTGAAGCTTTCTTT CASTDILNTEAFF
TRBJ1-2 TRBV28 once TRBD1 TGTGCCAGCACTTCACAGGGGTCCAGGCACACCTTC CASTSQGSRHTF
TRBJ2-5 TRBV5-4 NA NA TGTGCCAGCAGCTTGGCCGGGTATGAGACCCAGTACTTC CASSLAGYETQYF
TRBJ2-1 TRBV5-1 NA TRBD2 TGCGCCAGCAGTGCTGGGACTAGCGGGGGGGCCGATGAGCAGTTCTTC CASSAGTSGGADEQFF
TRBJ1-1 TRBV28 NA NA TGTGCCAGCAGGCCAGCGGGGGTTGGCACTGAAGCTTTCTTT CASRPAGVGTEAFF
TRBJ1-6 TRBV19 NA TRBD1 TGTGCCAGTAGTATAGCAGGGACAGGGCGGAATTCACCCCTCCACTTT CASSIAGTGRNSPLHF
TRBJ1-3 TRBV28 NA TRBD1 TGTGCCAGCAGTAAGCACAGGGGTGATTCTGGAAACACCATATATTTT CASSKHRGDSGNTIYF
TRBJ1-5 TRBV28 NA NA TGTGCCAGCAGTTTACAGGGTAACAATCAGCCCCAGCATTTT CASSLQGNNQPQHF
TRBJ2-2 TRBV19 NA TRBD1 TGTGCCAGTAGTATCGGGACAGACTCGAACACCGGGGAGCTGTTTTTT CASSIGTDSNTGELFF
TRBJ1-4 TRBV5-1 few TRBD1 TGCGCCAGCAGCCAGGAAAGGACAGGCGTTGAAAAACTGTTTTTT CASSQERTGVEKLFF
TRBJ1-2 TRBV6-5 NA TRBD1 TGTGCCAGCAGTCGGCCCGGGACAGGGAACTATGGCTACACCTTC CASSRPGTGNYGYTF
TRBJ1-1 TRBV6-4 NA TRBD1 TGTGCCAGCAGAAAGGACAGGTTAAACACTGAAGCTTTCTTT CASRKDRLNTEAFF
TRBJ2-3 TRBV30 NA NA TGTGCCTGGAGTTTGAGGGCGACCAGCACAGATACGCAGTATTTT CAWSLRATSTDTQYF